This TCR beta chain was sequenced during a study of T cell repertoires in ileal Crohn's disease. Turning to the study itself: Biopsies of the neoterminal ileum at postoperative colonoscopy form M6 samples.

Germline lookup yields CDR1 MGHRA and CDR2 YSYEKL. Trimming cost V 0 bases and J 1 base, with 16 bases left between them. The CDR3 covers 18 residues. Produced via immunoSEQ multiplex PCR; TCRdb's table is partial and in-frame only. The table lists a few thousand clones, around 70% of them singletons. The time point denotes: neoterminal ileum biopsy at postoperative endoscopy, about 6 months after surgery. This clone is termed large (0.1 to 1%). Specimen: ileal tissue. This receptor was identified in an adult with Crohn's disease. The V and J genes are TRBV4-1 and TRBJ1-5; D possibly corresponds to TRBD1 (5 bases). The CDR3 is CASSQEGSGAESNQPQHF. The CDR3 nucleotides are TGCGCCAGCAGCCAAGAAGGGAGCGGGGCGGAAAGCAATCAGCCCCAGCATTTT.